One sample yielded the 21 T cell receptor beta chains listed below, sequenced in a study of blood T cell repertoires in COVID-19. Data came from immunoSEQ multiplex PCR; TCRdb stores just in-frame clones and leaves some out. The repertoire consists of some 130,000 clones, with 80% to 90% occurring once and the leading ten covering 2% to 2.5%. The sequenced sample was peripheral blood. The source of these receptors is a man aged 50 to 59 with active COVID-19.

The chain has TRBV12-5 and TRBJ2-3, with D possibly matching TRBD2 (6 bases). Germline values: CDR1 LGHNT, CDR2 FRNRAP. Trimming left V 5 bases short and J 4 bases short, with 13 bases between. This CDR3 is built from 14 residues. The CDR3 sequence is CASGPGTQADTQYF. CDR3 DNA sequence: TGTGCTAGTGGTCCAGGGACTCAGGCAGATACGCAGTATTTT.

In its sample, this clone was seen once. This chain uses TRBV11-3 with TRBJ1-1, with a possible D match to TRBD1 (6 bases). The CDR3 runs 14 residues. Germline-derived CDR1 and CDR2 are SGHNT and YENEEA. The V end lost 8 bases, the J end lost 1 base, and 14 bases lay between the germline ends. This CDR3 reads CASSQGGGNTEAFF. In DNA form, the CDR3 reads TGTGCCAGCTCCCAGGGAGGGGGGAACACTGAAGCTTTCTTT.

Comments on this clone: A read error may produce the germline difference seen at one junction end. The CDR3 reads CARSGGAGELFF. The DNA for the CDR3 is TGTGCCCGCAGCGGGGGGGCCGGGGAGCTGTTTTTT. J is TRBJ2-2 and V is TRBV9, with 10 bases identical to TRBD2. Germline CDR1 is SGDLS and CDR2 is YYNGEE. The CDR3 totals 12 residues.

This clone showed up just once. The V call is TRBV2, the J call TRBJ1-1; TRBD1 might be the D (6 bases). V was pared by 7 bases and J by 3 bases, with 18 bases between. The CDR3 has 15 amino acids. Germline lookup yields CDR1 SNHLY and CDR2 FYNNEI. CDR3 nucleotides: TGTGCCAGCATCCTAGGGGGAGGGAGGTACACTGAAGCTTTCTTT. Amino acid sequence: CASILGGGRYTEAFF.

The chain uses TRBV29-1 and TRBJ2-1, with 12 bases aligning to TRBD2. V lost 7 bases and J lost 6; bases outside the gene matches: 4. Germline CDR1 SQVTM, CDR2 ANQGSEA. The CDR3 consists of 13 residues. The CDR3 spells CSAGLAGLNEQFF. The CDR3 region has the DNA TGCAGCGCAGGACTAGCGGGGCTCAATGAGCAGTTCTTC.

The chain is built from TRBV4-2 and TRBJ2-5; 11 bases line up with TRBD2. V lost 4 bases, J lost 3 bases, and 1 base stayed unmatched. In germline, CDR1 is LGHNA, CDR2 YNFKEQ. The CDR3 sequence is 14 residues long. The CDR3 region has the DNA TGTGCCAGCAGCCGGGGACTAGCGGAAGAGACCCAGTACTTC. Its protein is CASSRGLAEETQYF.

The chain links TRBV28 to TRBJ2-7; 12 bases map to TRBD2. The germline V gene has CDR1 MDHEN and CDR2 SYDVKM. V trimming: 4 bases; J trimming: 3 bases; junction bases outside the gene matches: 4. The CDR3 length is 15 residues. Here the CDR3 DNA reads TGTGCCAGCAGTTCCCGGACTAGCGGGGTCTACGAGCAGTACTTC. It codes for CASSSRTSGVYEQYF.

The genes are TRBV10-3 and TRBJ1-1; maybe TRBD1 (5 bases). The CDR3 is 12 amino acids. CDR1 ENHRY and CDR2 SYGVKD come from the germline V gene. Trimming pared 7 bases from V and 3 bases from J, leaving 9 bases between. CDR3 region: CAIKGWDTEAFF. The CDR3 DNA sequence: TGTGCCATCAAGGGGTGGGACACTGAAGCTTTCTTT.

This rearrangement joins TRBV10-3 to TRBJ2-6, with a possible D match to TRBD1 (5 bases). The CDR3 covers 11 residues. V dropped 6 bases and J dropped 9 bases, with 6 bases sitting between them. CDR1 and CDR2 (germline): ENHRY, SYGVKD. The CDR3 region is CAISDSNVLTF. Here the CDR3 DNA reads TGTGCCATCAGCGACAGCAACGTCCTGACTTTC.

This rearrangement joins TRBV23-1 to TRBJ1-4, with 9 bases matching TRBD1. Being an ORF, TRBV23-1 has a function that is uncertain. The CDR3 has 14 residues. The trim removed 3 bases at V and 8 bases at J, leaving 4 bases unmatched. CDR3 in amino acids: CASSHRDRVEKLFF. The CDR3 coding sequence is TGCGCCAGCAGTCATAGGGACAGGGTCGAAAAACTGTTTTTT.

The V and J genes are TRBV9 and TRBJ1-6; a weak D match, TRBD1 (6 bases). The CDR3 extends over 15 amino acids. The V gene's germline CDR1 is SGDLS and CDR2 YYNGEE. Trimming took off 0 bases at V and 4 bases at J, with 8 bases between the two ends. Here the CDR3 reads CASSVGQGYNSPLHF. The CDR3 coding sequence is TGTGCCAGCAGCGTAGGTCAGGGGTATAATTCACCCCTCCACTTT.

This clone was counted only a few times. The V gene is TRBV15, the J gene TRBJ2-1; D is perhaps TRBD2 (6 bases). Germline-derived CDR1 and CDR2 are LNHNV and YYDKDF (reference sequence). The CDR3 loop spans 13 amino acids. V was clipped by 2 bases and J by 7 bases, with 9 bases between them. The DNA of the CDR3 is TGTGCCACCAGCAGAAGTCGGGAGAATGAGCAGTTCTTC. Residues: CATSRSRENEQFF.

The chain has TRBV5-1 and TRBJ2-1; 9 nucleotides agree with TRBD2. J gave up 7 bases and V 0 bases, and 8 bases lay outside the gene matches. CDR1 is SGHRS and CDR2 is YFSETQ in the germline V gene. The CDR3 extends over 16 amino acids. DNA of the CDR3: TGCGCCAGCAGCTTGGCGCCTAGCGGGACCCTAAATGAGCAGTTCTTC. This sequence encodes CASSLAPSGTLNEQFF.

As to this clone: At one end, the junction sequence differs from germline, possibly due to a read error. V gene TRBV14 combines with J gene TRBJ2-3; TRBD2 aligns across 10 bases. The CDR3 runs to 14 residues. The V gene's germline CDR1 is SGHDN and CDR2 FVKESK. The CDR3, as DNA: TGTGCCAGCAGTCAAGGGACTAGCGCAGATACGCAGTATTTT. Its protein is CASSQGTSADTQYF.

The gene calls are TRBV19 and TRBJ2-1; 7 bases match TRBD1. Germline assignment: CDR1 LNHDA and CDR2 SQIVND (reference sequence). The V and J ends lost 2 bases and 9 bases, in that order; junction bases with no gene match: 4. This CDR3 region has 13 residues. CDR3 residues: CASSITGAFEQFF. The CDR3 DNA sequence: TGTGCCAGTAGTATAACAGGGGCATTTGAGCAGTTCTTC.

J is TRBJ1-5 and V is TRBV28, with a weak D call TRBD1 (5 bases). V shed 7 bases and J shed 0 bases, with 16 bases lying between them. The CDR3 length is 16 residues. Germline lookup yields CDR1 MDHEN and CDR2 SYDVKM. The CDR3 DNA reads as TGTGCCAGCACCCCTAGGGACTATAATAGCAATCAGCCCCAGCATTTT. Translated: CASTPRDYNSNQPQHF.

The rearrangement uses TRBV6-5 and TRBJ1-2, with D perhaps matching TRBD1 (5 bases). Trimming pared 2 bases from V and 8 bases from J, leaving 15 bases between. The CDR3 is 14 amino acids. Per the germline V gene, CDR1 is MNHEY and CDR2 is SVGAGI. DNA of the CDR3: TGTGCCAGCAGTTACAGGCAGGGTATCGGAGGCTACACCTTC. This sequence encodes CASSYRQGIGGYTF.

This clone has just a few counts. The rearrangement joins TRBV5-4 to TRBJ2-1; 15 bases match TRBD2. In germline, CDR1 is SGHNT, CDR2 YYREEE (reference sequence). The V and J ends lost 3 bases and 10 bases, in that order; junction bases with no gene match: 8. The CDR3 extends over 16 amino acids. The CDR3 DNA reads as TGTGCCAGCAGCTCGCCGGGACTAGCGGGGGGTGGGGAGCAGTTCTTC. This translates into CASSSPGLAGGGEQFF. The variable domain in full, completed from reference TRBV5-4 and TRBJ2-1, reads ETGVTQSPTHLIKTRGQQVTLRCSSQSGHNTVSWYQQALGQGPQFIFQYYREEENGRGNFPPRFSGLQFPNYSSELNVNALELDDSALYLCASSSPGLAGGGEQFFGPGTRLTVL.

The CDR3 DNA reads TGCGCCAGCAGCTTGGAAGGGGAGGGAACCCAAGCTTTCTTT. Amino acids: CASSLEGEGTQAFF. This chain connects TRBV5-1 to TRBJ1-1, with TRBD1 as a possible D gene (5 bases). CDR1 and CDR2 (germline): SGHRS, YFSETQ. The ends were cut back, 0 bases at V and 9 bases at J, with 15 bases in the middle. CDR3 length equals 14 residues.

The rearrangement links TRBV5-4 to TRBJ2-1; maybe TRBD1 (6 bases). Per germline, CDR1 SGHNT and CDR2 YYREEE (reference sequence). The ends were cut back, 2 bases at V and 4 bases at J, with 10 bases in the middle. This CDR3 contains 14 residues. The CDR3 loop is CASSLDRRYNEQFF. The CDR3 coding sequence is TGTGCCAGCAGCTTAGACAGGCGATACAATGAGCAGTTCTTC.

This clone was seen a few times. The chain joins TRBV19 to TRBJ2-6, with D perhaps matching TRBD1 (5 bases). The CDR3 extends over 15 amino acids. Germline CDR1 LNHDA, CDR2 SQIVND (reference sequence). Trimming took 2 bases from V and 1 from J, leaving 6 bases between them. CDR3 nucleotides: TGTGCCAGTAGTATAAGGGGTTCTGGGGCCAACGTCCTGACTTTC. It is translated as CASSIRGSGANVLTF.